This T cell receptor (beta chain) derives from a study of T cell repertoires in cytomegalovirus infection. For the study at large: Signatures in public TCR beta sequences pointed to both CMV infection and matching HLA type.

CDR3 size: 15 residues. Trimming removed 4 bases at V and 8 bases at J, with 15 bases between. The germline CDR1 and CDR2 sequences are LGHNA and YSLEER. Regarding the study as a whole: Cumulated frequencies of public TCR beta families served to identify carriers of CMV plus the relevant HLA. It was HLA-C-restricted CMV-specific TCR beta clonotypes that dominated the response ex vivo.

Regarding this clonotype: Its antigen is still unknown.

MiXCR was run by TCRdb on the reads, yielding one entry per CDR3 protein. The data contain some 200,000 distinct CDR3 sequences, approximately 20% of them singletons. Sequencing input: PBMCs. The V call is TRBV4-3, the J call TRBJ1-6; no clear D. This clonotype was obtained from a human donor in good health (CMV status not recorded). Some clones in this sample may be carry-over from other donors' samples. The CDR3 here is CASSPSQLRDSPLHF. As DNA, the CDR3 is TGCGCCAGCAGCCCATCTCAACTACGGGATTCACCCCTCCACTTT.